This T cell receptor (beta chain) stems from a study of blood T cell repertoires in COVID-19. Overall study: Material from acute and convalescent COVID-19 was sourced from the United States, Italy and Spain. Nucleic acid was either cDNA or gDNA, and it came from T cells, B-cell-depleted T cells, or PBMCs.

In the authors' methods: Reference gene primer amplification yielded estimated nucleated cell counts. TCRdb's table, derived via immunoSEQ multiplex PCR, lists solely in-frame clones and lacks some. The DNA gave D and trimming, while V, J and clone size come from that table. The sample lists more than 55,000 clones; around 79% were seen once. Germline-derived CDR1 and CDR2 are SGHKS and YYEKEE (reference sequence). Between the trimmed V and J ends, which lost 6 bases and 4 bases, there was a span of 19 bases. The length of the CDR3 is 15 residues. Sequencing was performed on peripheral blood. The source of this sequence is a woman between 70 and 85 years old with acute or convalescent COVID-19. The chain carries TRBV5-5 and TRBJ1-2, with D hard to call. CDR3 sequence: CASTPFTLNSYGYTF. CDR3 in DNA: TGTGCCAGCACCCCTTTTACGCTAAACTCCTATGGCTACACCTTC.